Each of the 5 T cell receptor beta chains below was sequenced from the same sample in a study of blood T cells in healthy people across ages. A second PCR, run for about 7 to 11 cycles, used a sample-barcoded 5' primer plus a J-beta primer mix. TCRdb re-analysed the 5' RACE reads in MiXCR, keeping a single row per CDR3 protein. The sample lists some 1.6 million distinct CDR3 sequences, roughly a third seen once, with about 11% in the top ten. The sequenced sample was blood. Every receptor here comes from a woman aged 25 to 39 in good health.

This clonotype was counted a few times. The chain couples TRBV19 to TRBJ2-1; 9 bases fit TRBD2. The germline V gene has CDR1 LNHDA and CDR2 SQIVND (reference sequence). The CDR3 spans 16 residues. V trimming: 3 bases; J trimming: 3 bases; junction bases outside the gene matches: 6. CDR3 nucleotides: TGTGCCAGTAGTATTTTACAACTAGCGGGCTACAATGAGCAGTTCTTC. As protein: CASSILQLAGYNEQFF. Full variable domain (outside the CDR3, taken from reference TRBV19 and TRBJ2-1): DGGITQSPKYLFRKEGQNVTLSCEQNLNHDAMYWYRQDPGQGLRLIYYSQIVNDFQKGDIAEGYSVSREKKESFPLTVTSAQKNPTAFYLCASSILQLAGYNEQFFGPGTRLTVL.

This clonotype has only a few counts. The V gene is TRBV27, the J gene TRBJ1-4, with 7 positions matching TRBD1. CDR1 MNHEY and CDR2 SMNVEV come from the germline V gene (reference sequence). With V trimmed by 5 bases and J by 8 bases, 5 bases remained unmatched. The CDR3 consists of 13 residues. The CDR3 bases are TGTGCCAGCAGTCTACAGGGGAGAGAAAAACTGTTTTTT. Its translation is CASSLQGREKLFF. The full variable domain, with the rest looked up from reference TRBV27 and TRBJ1-4, is EAQVTQNPRYLITVTGKKLTVTCSQNMNHEYMSWYRQDPGLGLRQIYYSMNVEVTDKGDVPEGYKVSRKEKRNFPLILESPSPNQTSLYFCASSLQGREKLFFGSGTQLSVL.

The chain employs TRBV25-1 and TRBJ1-2, with D tentatively TRBD1 (6 bases). The V end lost 7 bases, the J end lost 3 bases, and 12 bases lay between the germline ends. The CDR3 consists of 13 residues. The V gene's germline CDR1 is MGHDK and CDR2 SYGVNS. CDR3 nucleotide sequence: TGTGCCAGCACCCGGGACAACCACTATGGCTACACCTTC. Translating gives CASTRDNHYGYTF.

The table lists this clonotype with a few counts. J is TRBJ2-5 and V is TRBV9; D may be TRBD2 (6 bases). This CDR3 is 14 amino acids long. Trimming shortened V by 4 bases and J by 4 bases, and 14 bases separated the two germline ends. Germline V gene sequence: CDR1 SGDLS, CDR2 YYNGEE. CDR3 sequence reads: CASSPSGGTETQYF. The CDR3 DNA reads as TGTGCCAGCAGCCCTAGTGGGGGGACAGAGACCCAGTACTTC.

This clonotype was recorded a few times. At one end the junction does not follow the germline gene, possibly because of a read error. The J gene is TRBJ1-4, the V gene TRBV29-1; weak D call: TRBD1 (6 bases). Germline lookup yields CDR1 SQVTM and CDR2 ANQGSEA. This CDR3 spans 11 amino acids. In DNA, the CDR3 is TGCAGCGTTAAAGAGGGGGGGAAACTGTTTTTT. This translates into CSVKEGGKLFF. Filled out from reference TRBV29-1 and TRBJ1-4, the complete variable domain reads SAVISQKPSRDICQRGTSLTIQCQVDSQVTMMFWYRQQPGQSLTLIATANQGSEATYESGFVIDKFPISRPNLTFSTLTVSNMSPEDSSIYLCSVKEGGKLFFGSGTQLSVL.